The clone carrying this T cell receptor (beta chain) has at least ten counts. TCRdb keeps only in-frame clones here, not all; method: immunoSEQ multiplex PCR. The repertoire holds 120,000 or so clones, with approximately 71% as singletons. The sample is drawn from a study of blood T cell repertoires in COVID-19. The source of this sequence is a woman in her 70s with acute or convalescent COVID-19. The sample taken for sequencing was peripheral blood.

The CDR3 loop reads CASSLARGHSGYTF. For the CDR3, the DNA is TGTGCCAGCAGCTTAGCCAGGGGCCATTCGGGCTACACCTTC. This chain uses TRBV7-2 with TRBJ1-2; tentative D call: TRBD1 (6 bases). This CDR3 has 14 residues. Germline V gene sequence: CDR1 SGHTA, CDR2 FQGNSA. Between the trimmed V and J ends, which lost 0 bases and 8 bases, there was a span of 13 bases.